This T cell receptor beta chain appears in the sequencing data of a study of cytomegalovirus exposure and HLA in healthy donors. Amplification used 60 Vbeta primers and 13 Jbeta primers. Sequencing used immunoSEQ multiplex PCR; TCRdb keeps in-frame clones, though not all of them. This sample has about 37,000 clones, with 74% found just once. After removal of 6 bases from V and 5 bases from J, the junction contained 11 bases not matched to a gene. Germline CDR1 SEHNR, CDR2 FQNEAQ (reference sequence). The length of the CDR3 is 16 residues. Notes on the study in general: One variant, a missense change in DCLRE1C, was linked in a later analysis to TCR beta V- and J-gene trimming.

On this clone: The antigen remains undetermined. Other DNA sequences in the same sample also yield this CDR3.

The sequence was collected from a man in his thirties or forties in good health and CMV-seronegative. Material for sequencing was PBMCs. The chain employs TRBV7-9 and TRBJ1-4; the match to TRBD1 covers 8 bases. The CDR3 region has the DNA TGTGCCAGCAGTTCCTATGTGGGACAGGCAAATGAAAAACTGTTTTTT. Translating it yields CASSSYVGQANEKLFF.